This TCR beta chain appears in the sequencing data of a study of OX40 agonist ivuxolimab in advanced cancers. The wider study: In this trial design, patients received ivuxolimab intravenously at 0.01 to 10 mg/kg every 2 weeks.

Regarding the study as a whole: In CD8+ T cells, expanded clones were on average more numerous than in CD4+.

A word on this clone: The antigen is unknown.

Trimming removed 6 bases from V and 2 bases from J, with 11 bases in between. The CDR3 runs to 13 residues. Germline CDR1 reads MNHNS; CDR2 reads SASEGT. Clones were read by immunoSEQ multiplex PCR, and TCRdb kept only the in-frame ones, dropping some. This sample has 48,000 or so clones, with about 81% found just once. This sample comprised CD4+ or CD8+ T cells sorted from blood, obtained in a trial of the OX40 agonist ivuxolimab. This chain links TRBV6-1 with TRBJ2-7; possibly TRBD2 for D (6 bases). The origin of this receptor is an adult with an advanced solid tumor such as melanoma, head and neck, liver or kidney cancer. The CDR3: CASRRAGPYEQYF. CDR3 DNA sequence: TGTGCCAGCAGGAGGGCGGGACCCTACGAGCAGTACTTC.